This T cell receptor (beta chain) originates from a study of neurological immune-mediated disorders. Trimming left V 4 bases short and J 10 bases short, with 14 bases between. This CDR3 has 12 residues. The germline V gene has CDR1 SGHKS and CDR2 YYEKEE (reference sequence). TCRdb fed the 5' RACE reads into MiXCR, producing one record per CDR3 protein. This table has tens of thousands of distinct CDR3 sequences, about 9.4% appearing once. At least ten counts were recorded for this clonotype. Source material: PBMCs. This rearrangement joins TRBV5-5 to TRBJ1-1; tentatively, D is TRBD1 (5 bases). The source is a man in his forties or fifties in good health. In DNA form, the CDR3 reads TGTGCCAGCAGCCCGCGGGAAGGGGTAGCTTTCTTT. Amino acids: CASSPREGVAFF. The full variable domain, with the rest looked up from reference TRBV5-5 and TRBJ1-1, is DAGVTQSPTHLIKTRGQQVTLRCSPISGHKSVSWYQQVLGQGPQFIFQYYEKEERGRGNFPDRFSARQFPNYSSELNVNALLLGDSALYLCASSPREGVAFFGQGTRLTVV.